The clone carrying this T cell receptor beta chain showed up just a few times. Its cognate antigen is unknown. Via MiXCR, TCRdb re-called the RT-PCR reads, giving one row per CDR3 protein. The sample carries about 700,000 distinct CDR3 sequences, about 15% recorded once. The record originates from a study of response to subunit inactivated influenza vaccine. The study, taken as a whole, reports: Few new T cells, the authors suggested, are recruited by each seasonal influenza vaccination.

The CDR3 runs 17 residues. Germline CDR1 is SEHNR and CDR2 is FQNEAQ (reference sequence). V was pared by 0 bases and J by 6 bases, with 11 bases of the junction left unmatched. The chain joins TRBV7-9 to TRBJ2-1; TRBD2 agrees at 7 bases. The specimen comprised PBMCs from blood, sampled around 14 days before vaccination. This clonotype was sampled from a man aged 50 to 59 who received an inactivated influenza vaccine. This CDR3 reads CASSLAGLGGGLNEQFF. DNA for the CDR3: TGTGCCAGCAGCTTAGCAGGACTGGGCGGGGGTCTCAATGAGCAGTTCTTC. Supplemented by reference TRBV7-9 and TRBJ2-1, the full variable domain reads DTGVSQNPRHKITKRGQNVTFRCDPISEHNRLYWYRQTLGQGPEFLTYFQNEAQLEKSRLLSDRFSAERPKGSFSTLEIQRTEQGDSAMYLCASSLAGLGGGLNEQFFGPGTRLTVL.